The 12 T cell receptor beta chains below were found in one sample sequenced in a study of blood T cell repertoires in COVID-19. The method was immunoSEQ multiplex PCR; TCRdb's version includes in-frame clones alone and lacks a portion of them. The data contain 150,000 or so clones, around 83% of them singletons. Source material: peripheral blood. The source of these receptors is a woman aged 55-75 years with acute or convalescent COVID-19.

The CDR3 coding sequence is TGTGCCAGCAGCAGGGACAGGGCCCTTGAGGGCTACACCTTC. Translation gives CASSRDRALEGYTF. This chain links TRBV5-6 with TRBJ1-2, with TRBD1 matching 9 bases. The CDR3 runs to 14 residues. Germline V gene data show CDR1 as SGHDT and CDR2 as YYEEEE. The V segment lost 4 bases and the J segment 8 bases; nucleotides outside the gene matches: 9.

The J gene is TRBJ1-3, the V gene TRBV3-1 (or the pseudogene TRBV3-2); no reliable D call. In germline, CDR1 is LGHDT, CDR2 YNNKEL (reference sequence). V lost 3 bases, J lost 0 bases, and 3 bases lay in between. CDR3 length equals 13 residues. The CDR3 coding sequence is TGTGCCAGCAGCCACGGCTCTGGAAACACCATATATTTT. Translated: CASSHGSGNTIYF.

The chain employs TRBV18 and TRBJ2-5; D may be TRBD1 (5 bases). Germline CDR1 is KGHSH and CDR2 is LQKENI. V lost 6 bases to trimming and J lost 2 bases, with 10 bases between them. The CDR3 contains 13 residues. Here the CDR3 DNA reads TGTGCCAGCTCTTCAGGGATTCAAGAGACCCAGTACTTC. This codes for CASSSGIQETQYF.

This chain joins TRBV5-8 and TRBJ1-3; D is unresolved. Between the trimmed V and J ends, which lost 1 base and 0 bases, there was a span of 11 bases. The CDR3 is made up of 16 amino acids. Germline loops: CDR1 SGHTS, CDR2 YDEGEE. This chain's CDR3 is CASSLNGISSGNTIYF. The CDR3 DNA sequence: TGTGCCAGCAGCTTGAACGGTATAAGCTCTGGAAACACCATATATTTT.

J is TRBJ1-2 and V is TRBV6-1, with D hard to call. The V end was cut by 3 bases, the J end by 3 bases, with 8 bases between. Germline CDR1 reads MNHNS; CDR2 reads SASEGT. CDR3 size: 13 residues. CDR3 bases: TGTGCCAGCAGTGATGCAGCGGACTATGGCTACACCTTC. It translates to CASSDAADYGYTF.

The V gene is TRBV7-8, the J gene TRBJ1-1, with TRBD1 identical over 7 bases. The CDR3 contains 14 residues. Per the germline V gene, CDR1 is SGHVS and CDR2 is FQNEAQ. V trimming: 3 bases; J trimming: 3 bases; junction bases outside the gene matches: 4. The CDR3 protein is CASSFRDRDTEAFF. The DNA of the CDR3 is TGTGCCAGCAGCTTCCGGGACAGAGACACTGAAGCTTTCTTT.

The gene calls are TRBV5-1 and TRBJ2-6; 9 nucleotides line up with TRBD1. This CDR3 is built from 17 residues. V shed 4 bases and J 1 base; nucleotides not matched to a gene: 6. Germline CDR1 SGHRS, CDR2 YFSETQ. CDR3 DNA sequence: TGCGCCAGCAGCACGGGGACAGGGAAATCTGGGGCCAACGTCCTGACTTTC. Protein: CASSTGTGKSGANVLTF.

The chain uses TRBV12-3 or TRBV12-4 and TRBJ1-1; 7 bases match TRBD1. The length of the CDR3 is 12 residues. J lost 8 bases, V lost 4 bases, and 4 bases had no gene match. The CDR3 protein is CASSSGTEEAFF. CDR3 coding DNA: TGTGCCAGCAGTTCCGGGACAGAGGAAGCTTTCTTT.

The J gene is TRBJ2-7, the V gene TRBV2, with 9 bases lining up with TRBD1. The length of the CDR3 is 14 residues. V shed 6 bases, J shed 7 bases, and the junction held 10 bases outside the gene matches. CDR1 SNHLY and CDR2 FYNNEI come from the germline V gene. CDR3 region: CASRFGQGRGEQYF. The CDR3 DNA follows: TGTGCCAGCAGATTCGGACAGGGGAGGGGAGAGCAGTACTTC.

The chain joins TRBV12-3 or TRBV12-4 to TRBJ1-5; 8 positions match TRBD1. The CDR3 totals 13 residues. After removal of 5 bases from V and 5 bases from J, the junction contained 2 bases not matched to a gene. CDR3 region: CASSGQGYQPQHF. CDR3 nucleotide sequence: TGTGCCAGCAGTGGACAGGGATATCAGCCCCAGCATTTT.

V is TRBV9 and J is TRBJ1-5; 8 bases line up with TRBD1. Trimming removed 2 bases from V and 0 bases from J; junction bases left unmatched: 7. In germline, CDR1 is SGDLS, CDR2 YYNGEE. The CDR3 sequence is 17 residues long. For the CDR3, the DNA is TGTGCCAGCAGCGTCGGACAGGGTCTGAATAGCAATCAGCCCCAGCATTTT. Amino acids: CASSVGQGLNSNQPQHF.

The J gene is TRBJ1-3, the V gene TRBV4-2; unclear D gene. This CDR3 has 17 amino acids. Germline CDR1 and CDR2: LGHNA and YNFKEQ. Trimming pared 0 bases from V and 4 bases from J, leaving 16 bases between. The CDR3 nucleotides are TGTGCCAGCAGCCAAGATAAGTCCGGAAAACAGGGAAACACCATATATTTT. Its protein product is CASSQDKSGKQGNTIYF.